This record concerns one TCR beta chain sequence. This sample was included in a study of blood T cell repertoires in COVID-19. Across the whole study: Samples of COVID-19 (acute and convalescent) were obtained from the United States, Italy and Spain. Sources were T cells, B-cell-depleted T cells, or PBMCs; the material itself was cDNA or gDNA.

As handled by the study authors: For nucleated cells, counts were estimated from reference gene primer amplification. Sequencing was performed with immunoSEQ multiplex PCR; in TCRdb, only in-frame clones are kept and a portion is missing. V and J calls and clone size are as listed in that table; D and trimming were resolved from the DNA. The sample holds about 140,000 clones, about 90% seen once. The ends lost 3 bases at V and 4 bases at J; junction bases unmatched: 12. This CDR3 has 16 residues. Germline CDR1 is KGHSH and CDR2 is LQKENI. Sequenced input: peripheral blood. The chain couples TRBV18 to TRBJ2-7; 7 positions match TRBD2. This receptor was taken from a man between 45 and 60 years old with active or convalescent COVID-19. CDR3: CASSPKVGAGVYEQYF. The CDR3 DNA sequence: TGTGCCAGCTCACCCAAGGTCGGGGCGGGAGTGTACGAGCAGTACTTC.